This TCR beta chain was sequenced in a study of blood T cell repertoires in COVID-19 (dated by TCRdb to 2018 to 2021). Regarding the complete study: Samples from collaborators originated in the United States, Italy and Spain and spanned both the acute and convalescent phases of COVID-19. The material from the prospective study consisted of cDNA or gDNA derived from T cells, B-cell-depleted T cells, or PBMCs. Subjects who had been exposed to COVID-19, were actively infected with it, or had recovered from it provided the deeply sampled blood TCRbeta repertoires that made up the dataset. The repertoires were made available in a free public database intended to serve as a resource for research on the immune response to SARS-CoV-2. The samples were drawn from two sources: the first 160 participants of the ongoing ImmuneRACE study, and about 1,300 subjects contributed by 6 global collaborators. Nearly every sample came with metadata listing a de-identified subject ID, COVID-19 status, age in years and sex. Where HLA class I and class II types were available, the types were taken from metadata supplied by the sample provider, not from assay-based typing.

The CDR3 has 15 amino acids, counting the end cysteine and phenylalanine. Only CDR3 DNA is held: 45 bases, read in frame from base 1. Trimming removed 2 bases from V and 6 bases from J; the gene matches leave 6 bases unexplained. Taken from the germline V gene, the CDR1 and CDR2 loops are KGHSH and LQKENI. TCRbeta CDR3 regions were amplified from genomic DNA by means of the immunoSEQ Assay, a bias-controlled multiplex PCR. The authors' pipeline ran thus. Within the assay, amplification of reference gene primers was used to estimate how many nucleated cells each sample contained. To quantify the absolute abundance of each unique TCRbeta CDR3 rearrangement, sequence reads were collapsed and filtered. Productive Simpson clonality was computed per sample as the square root of Simpson's diversity index over productive rearrangements. TCRdb holds this immuneACCESS table with in-frame rearrangements only. Some clones are missing; in checked studies, unresolved V genes explain under half, and the rest has no known cause. The V and J calls and the clone size are those of that table, but D and trimming were determined from the DNA. The sample has 120,000 to 150,000 clones on record, around 87% of them singletons. The ten most abundant clones make up 37% of the sample.

This clone showed up just a few times. Its specific antigen is unknown. Within one base of it there is no much larger clone, and no base qualities were kept. Study-wide conclusions, independent of this receptor: How much clinical and demographic metadata was included differed by source and by participant, and the metadata was provided uncurated.

Another Seattle source contributed samples from volunteer blood donors who had recovered from COVID-19. Whole blood was collected in K2EDTA tubes by collaborating institutions according to the institutions' own protocols. Collaborator samples were shipped for TCRbeta analysis as frozen whole blood, isolated PBMCs, or DNA extracted from either sample type. Sequencing was done on a sample of peripheral blood. The chain uses TRBV18 and TRBJ2-2, with TRBD1 matching 7 junction bases. This TCR derives from a man aged 50 to 59 who had recovered from COVID-19. Here the CDR3 is given as CASSPSGTVSGELFF. The sequenced DNA: TGTGCCAGCTCACCATCGGGGACAGTGTCCGGGGAGCTGTTTTTT.